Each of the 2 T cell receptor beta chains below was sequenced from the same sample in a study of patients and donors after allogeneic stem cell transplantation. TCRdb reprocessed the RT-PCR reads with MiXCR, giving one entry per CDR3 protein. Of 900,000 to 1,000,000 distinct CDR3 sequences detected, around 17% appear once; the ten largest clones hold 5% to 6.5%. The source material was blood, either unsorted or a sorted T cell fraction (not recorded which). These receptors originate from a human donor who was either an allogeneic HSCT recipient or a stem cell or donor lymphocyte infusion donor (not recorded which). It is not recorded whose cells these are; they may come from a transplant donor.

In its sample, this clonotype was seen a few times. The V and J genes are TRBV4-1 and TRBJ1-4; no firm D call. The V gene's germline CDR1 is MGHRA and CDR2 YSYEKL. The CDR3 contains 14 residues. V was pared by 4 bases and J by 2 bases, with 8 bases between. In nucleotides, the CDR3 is TGCGCCAGCAGCCCGACCGAGACTAATGAAAAACTGTTTTTT. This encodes CASSPTETNEKLFF.

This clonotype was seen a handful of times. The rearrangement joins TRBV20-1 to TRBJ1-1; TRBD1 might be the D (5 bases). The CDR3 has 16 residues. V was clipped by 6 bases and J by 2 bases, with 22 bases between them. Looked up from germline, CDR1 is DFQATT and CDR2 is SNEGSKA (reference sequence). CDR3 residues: CSAPRDGGIINTEAFF. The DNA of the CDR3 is TGCAGTGCCCCGCGGGACGGAGGAATCATAAACACTGAAGCTTTCTTT.